The 25 T cell receptor beta chains given below trace back to one sample, sequenced in a study of shared clonotypes between healthy human individuals. Here immunoSEQ multiplex PCR was the method, and the copy in TCRdb shows in-frame clones only, minus some. This table holds 2 million to 2.5 million clones, roughly 93% found once. The sample was naive CD4+ T cells from PBMCs. Subset specified: CD45RA+ positively selected. These receptors were collected from a man between 18 and 35 years old in good health. Some clones in this sample may be carry-over from other donors' samples.

The V and J genes are TRBV7-8 and TRBJ1-3; perhaps TRBD1 as D (5 bases). Trimming took 2 bases from V and 1 from J, leaving 21 bases between them. This CDR3 region has 19 residues. Germline V lookup: CDR1 SGHVS, CDR2 FQNEAQ. For the CDR3, the DNA is TGTGCCAGCAGCTTAAGGTCTATGTCGGGCAGGGCTTCTGGAAACACCATATATTTT. This gives the protein CASSLRSMSGRASGNTIYF.

The chain uses TRBV2 and TRBJ1-5; D may be TRBD1 (6 bases). The CDR3 consists of 13 residues. In germline, CDR1 is SNHLY, CDR2 FYNNEI. V gave up 6 bases and J gave up 7 bases, with 13 bases separating them. CDR3: CASRPGVGQPQHF. CDR3 nucleotides: TGTGCCAGCAGGCCAGGGGTAGGGCAGCCCCAGCATTTT. Complete variable domain (other parts from reference TRBV2 and TRBJ1-5): EPEVTQTPSHQVTQMGQEVILRCVPISNHLYFYWYRQILGQKVEFLVSFYNNEISEKSEIFDDQFSVERPDGSNFTLKIRSTKLEDSAMYFCASRPGVGQPQHFGDGTRLSIL.

The chain links TRBV7-6 to TRBJ2-3, with a tentative D call TRBD2 (6 bases). V was trimmed by 1 base and J by 4 bases, leaving 12 bases between them. Germline V lookup: CDR1 SGHVS, CDR2 FNYEAQ. The CDR3 has 15 residues. The CDR3 reads CASSLGHTSPDTQYF. The CDR3 DNA is TGTGCCAGCAGCTTAGGTCACACTAGCCCAGATACGCAGTATTTT.

V gene TRBV7-2 combines with J gene TRBJ1-1; D might be TRBD1 (5 bases). CDR3 length equals 16 residues. The V gene's germline CDR1 is SGHTA and CDR2 FQGNSA. The germline V and J ends were trimmed by 1 base and 5 bases, with 17 bases remaining between them. The CDR3 DNA is TGTGCCAGCAGCTTAGTGAGCCGGGCGGGGGGGACTGAAGCTTTCTTT. Amino acids: CASSLVSRAGGTEAFF.

This clone was counted a single time. The chain links TRBV5-5 to TRBJ2-2; D remains unclear. CDR3 size: 14 residues. CDR1 is SGHKS, CDR2 YYEKEE, per germline (reference sequence). The V and J ends lost 3 bases and 4 bases respectively, with 10 bases between them. CDR3 DNA sequence: TGTGCCAGCAGCTCTGTCTTAGGCACCGGGGAGCTGTTTTTT. The encoded protein is CASSSVLGTGELFF. Drawing the rest from reference TRBV5-5 and TRBJ2-2, the complete variable domain is DAGVTQSPTHLIKTRGQQVTLRCSPISGHKSVSWYQQVLGQGPQFIFQYYEKEERGRGNFPDRFSARQFPNYSSELNVNALLLGDSALYLCASSSVLGTGELFFGEGSRLTVL.

This chain connects TRBV7-2 to TRBJ1-4, with D unresolved. The CDR3 spans 15 residues. Per germline, CDR1 SGHTA and CDR2 FQGNSA. Trimming took off 5 bases at V and 0 bases at J, with 10 bases between the two ends. The chain's CDR3 is CASSLLFATNEKLFF. CDR3 coding DNA: TGTGCCAGCAGCCTTTTATTTGCAACTAATGAAAAACTGTTTTTT.

This rearrangement joins TRBV5-5 to TRBJ2-7; 11 bases agree with TRBD1. V was clipped by 3 bases and J by 7 bases; unmatched bases: 12. CDR1 is SGHKS, CDR2 YYEKEE, per germline (reference sequence). The CDR3 sequence is 16 residues long. The CDR3 sequence: CASSWGTGGTPGEQYF. The CDR3 nucleotides read TGTGCCAGCAGCTGGGGGACAGGGGGTACCCCAGGTGAGCAGTACTTC.

This chain links TRBV28 with TRBJ2-1; 9 positions agree with TRBD1. Germline V gene sequence: CDR1 MDHEN, CDR2 SYDVKM. CDR3 size: 16 residues. V lost 6 bases and J lost 6; bases outside the gene matches: 12. The CDR3 region is CASSSRGTGSRNEQFF. The CDR3 DNA sequence: TGTGCCAGCAGCTCTAGGGGGACAGGGTCTCGCAATGAGCAGTTCTTC.

V is TRBV5-1 and J is TRBJ2-2; a weak D match, TRBD1 (6 bases). Between the trimmed V and J ends, which lost 2 bases and 6 bases, there was a span of 14 bases. The V gene's germline CDR1 is SGHRS and CDR2 YFSETQ. The CDR3 has 15 residues. CDR3 sequence reads: CASSLEGQSAGELFF. CDR3 in DNA: TGCGCCAGCAGCTTAGAGGGACAATCCGCCGGGGAGCTGTTTTTT.

V gene TRBV4-1 combines with J gene TRBJ1-2; D not resolved. Germline-derived CDR1 and CDR2 are MGHRA and YSYEKL. CDR3 size: 14 residues. The V and J ends lost 0 bases and 7 bases respectively, with 12 bases between them. CDR3 amino acids: CASSQEINKGGYTF. CDR3 in DNA: TGCGCCAGCAGCCAAGAGATTAATAAGGGTGGCTACACCTTC.

The chain employs TRBV5-4 and TRBJ1-2; maybe TRBD1 (5 bases). CDR3 length: 14 amino acids. The V end was cut by 7 bases, the J end by 4 bases, with 17 bases between. Germline values: CDR1 SGHNT, CDR2 YYREEE (reference sequence). This CDR3 is CASSQGGNGYGYTF. The CDR3, as DNA: TGTGCCAGCTCCCAGGGAGGGAATGGCTATGGCTACACCTTC.

CDR3 sequence reads: CASSQPGQGDNEQFF. CDR3 bases: TGTGCCAGCAGCCAACCGGGACAGGGGGACAATGAGCAGTTCTTC. This chain links TRBV28 with TRBJ2-1, with 11 bases aligning to TRBD1. The length of the CDR3 is 15 residues. Germline CDR1 reads MDHEN; CDR2 reads SYDVKM. Trimming at V came to 6 bases and at J to 5 bases, leaving 6 bases not matched to a gene.

V gene TRBV6-1 combines with J gene TRBJ1-3, with 7 bases identical to TRBD1. Germline V lookup: CDR1 MNHNS, CDR2 SASEGT. This CDR3 is 17 amino acids long. V shed 4 bases and J 3 bases; nucleotides not matched to a gene: 12. CDR3 nucleotide sequence: TGTGCCAGCAGTGCCCGGGACTACAGGGGTAATGGAAACACCATATATTTT. Translating it yields CASSARDYRGNGNTIYF.

The count of this clone is one. J is TRBJ2-1 and V is TRBV5-4; D remains unclear. Germline V lookup: CDR1 SGHNT, CDR2 YYREEE (reference sequence). The length of the CDR3 is 12 residues. V was shortened by 1 base and J by 6 bases, with 5 bases between the two germline ends. The CDR3 here is CASSLPANEQFF. CDR3 DNA sequence: TGTGCCAGCAGCTTGCCGGCCAATGAGCAGTTCTTC.

The chain joins TRBV6-5 to TRBJ2-7; TRBD1 agrees at 9 bases. The CDR3 extends over 13 amino acids. Unmatched junction bases numbered 4, after V lost 7 bases and J lost 3 bases. Germline lookup yields CDR1 MNHEY and CDR2 SVGAGI. CDR3 amino acids: CASIETGGYEQYF. The CDR3 coding sequence is TGTGCCAGCATCGAGACAGGGGGCTACGAGCAGTACTTC.

Details on this clone: The same CDR3 is also encoded by other DNA sequences in this sample. The CDR3 loop is CASSSQGGQPQHF. CDR3 in DNA: TGTGCCAGCAGCTCACAGGGGGGTCAGCCCCAGCATTTT. The chain has TRBV7-3 and TRBJ1-5; TRBD1 aligns across 8 bases. This CDR3 region has 13 residues. The trim removed 4 bases at V and 6 bases at J, leaving 2 bases unmatched. Germline CDR1 reads SGHTA; CDR2 reads FQGTGA.

This clone occurred once. The chain joins TRBV2 to TRBJ2-7; possible D gene TRBD1, 5 bases. The V end was cut by 7 bases, the J end by 2 bases, with 15 bases between. The CDR3 consists of 14 residues. Germline V gene sequence: CDR1 SNHLY, CDR2 FYNNEI. CDR3 DNA sequence: TGTGCCAGCACCTTCAGGGCTCTTGCCTACGAGCAGTACTTC. It codes for CASTFRALAYEQYF.

The chain links TRBV21-1 to TRBJ2-1; whether TRBD2, the table's D call, matches the DNA was not checked. TRBV21-1 is labeled a pseudogene. The CDR3 runs 21 residues. DNA for the CDR3: TGTGCCAGCAGCAACGCCCAGTTTTTCTCGGGGAAAAATCGCTCCTACAATGAGCAGTTCTTC. Protein product: CASSNAQFFSGKNRSYNEQFF.

The chain couples TRBV6-5 to TRBJ2-2; D is undetermined. Germline lookup yields CDR1 MNHEY and CDR2 SVGAGI. V was shortened by 0 bases and J by 5 bases, with 7 bases between the two germline ends. The CDR3 is 14 amino acids. CDR3 loop: CASSYSPLTGELFF. Here the CDR3 DNA reads TGTGCCAGCAGTTACTCACCCCTTACCGGGGAGCTGTTTTTT.

The chain combines TRBV28 with TRBJ2-7, with 7 positions matching TRBD1. V trimming: 6 bases; J trimming: 3 bases; junction bases outside the gene matches: 14. Germline V gives CDR1 MDHEN, CDR2 SYDVKM. This CDR3 region has 16 residues. This chain's CDR3 is CASSRKLGTANYEQYF. CDR3 in DNA: TGTGCCAGCAGCCGAAAGCTCGGGACAGCCAACTACGAGCAGTACTTC.

This clone was seen more than once but under ten times. The genes are TRBV7-3 and TRBJ2-1; 12 nucleotides match TRBD2. CDR1 is SGHTA and CDR2 is FQGTGA in the germline V gene. This CDR3 has 15 residues. V gave up 2 bases and J gave up 8 bases; unmatched junction bases: 4. The CDR3 region is CASSLGLAGIYEQFF. CDR3 DNA sequence: TGTGCCAGCAGCTTAGGACTAGCGGGAATCTATGAGCAGTTCTTC.

The chain couples TRBV6-1 to TRBJ2-1; D perhaps matches TRBD1 (6 bases). CDR1 and CDR2 from the germline V gene are MNHNS and SASEGT. The CDR3 extends over 16 amino acids. V dropped 2 bases and J dropped 4 bases, with 15 bases sitting between them. The CDR3 DNA reads as TGTGCCAGCAGTGAATCAGGGGCGGGTGTGTACAATGAGCAGTTCTTC. Residues: CASSESGAGVYNEQFF.

Details on this clone: This sample also contains other DNA sequences that code for the same CDR3. The chain employs TRBV7-9 and TRBJ1-1; D gene uncertain. With 1 base removed from V and 0 bases from J, the gap between germline ends came to 9 bases. The CDR3 totals 15 residues. The germline CDR1 and CDR2 sequences are SEHNR and FQNEAQ (reference sequence). CDR3 nucleotides: TGTGCCAGCAGCTTAGAGGGCGCGGTGAACACTGAAGCTTTCTTT. This gives the protein CASSLEGAVNTEAFF.

The V gene is TRBV20-1, the J gene TRBJ1-4, with D hard to call. Germline assignment: CDR1 DFQATT and CDR2 SNEGSKA (reference sequence). The CDR3 has 11 amino acids. The ends were cut back, 5 bases at V and 8 bases at J, with 9 bases in the middle. CDR3 nucleotides: TGCAGTGCTTTACCCCAGGAAAAACTGTTTTTT. It codes for CSALPQEKLFF.

This clone was counted a single time. The gene calls are TRBV5-4 and TRBJ2-1; no clear D. The germline V and J ends were trimmed by 5 bases and 7 bases, with 22 bases remaining between them. This CDR3 is built from 16 residues. The germline CDR1 and CDR2 sequences are SGHNT and YYREEE (reference sequence). CDR3 nucleotide sequence: TGTGCCAGCAGGCTTCAACCTGAGAGCAGTACTAATGAGCAGTTCTTC. Translating it yields CASRLQPESSTNEQFF.